The T cell receptor beta chain described here comes from a study of neurological immune-mediated disorders. Study outcomes and limitations: HTLV-1-associated myelopathy led in TCR clonal expansion, while multiple sclerosis ranked lowest, below healthy controls. Phylogenetically, 18 of 34 multiple sclerosis patients' repertoires fell into one related-CDR3 cluster, a possible signature.

The making of cDNA relied on 5'RACE with 10-nucleotide random UMIs. Using its own MiXCR run on the 5' RACE reads, TCRdb lists one record per CDR3 protein. The table includes around 130,000 distinct CDR3 sequences, approximately 3.2% detected once. It was from 2 million PBMCs stored at -80 C that the unsorted libraries were obtained. The V and J ends lost 0 bases and 10 bases respectively, with 17 bases between them. The CDR3 runs to 15 residues. From germline, CDR1 is SGDLS and CDR2 YYNGEE. At least ten counts were recorded for this clonotype. Its specificity is unknown. Sequencing was performed on PBMCs. The clonotype was recovered from a woman between 25 and 40 years old with multiple sclerosis. V usage is TRBV9 and J usage is TRBJ2-1, with D possibly TRBD2 on 6 matching bases. CDR3 coding DNA: TGTGCCAGCAGCGTAGCCCCGGGACTTCAGAGAGAGCAGTTCTTC. Translated, it gives CASSVAPGLQREQFF. Complete variable domain (other parts from reference TRBV9 and TRBJ2-1): DSGVTQTPKHLITATGQRVTLRCSPRSGDLSVYWYQQSLDQGLQFLIQYYNGEERAKGNILERFSAQQFPDLHSELNLSSLELGDSALYFCASSVAPGLQREQFFGPGTRLTVL.